This T cell receptor (beta chain) came from a study of human T cells and chemical hapten exposure. Across the study: Patients, chiefly female, had alopecia areata, totalis or universalis.

Germline V lookup: CDR1 SGHTA, CDR2 FQGNSA. The CDR3 runs to 15 residues. With 1 base removed from V and 6 bases from J, the gap between germline ends came to 14 bases. TCRdb re-called the RACE reads with MiXCR, one entry per CDR3 protein. Of just over 350,000 distinct CDR3 sequences detected, over 6% appear once; the ten largest clones hold less than 6.5%. This sample's time point: patch test 2, 6 weeks after DPC sensitization. Treatment meaning: therapeutic diphenylcyclopropenone sensitization with weekly scalp DPC. Patients had alopecia, were aged 18 to 70, and were not pregnant. The TCR originated in a woman under 30 with alopecia areata. Some clones in this sample may be carry-over from other donors' samples. The sequencing used whole blood, collected in connection with sensitization to the hapten diphenylcyclopropenone (DPC). The chain carries TRBV7-2 and TRBJ2-3, with a tentative D call TRBD2 (6 bases). The CDR3 region has the DNA TGTGCCAGCAGCTTAGTCCTCGGGAGCCAGGATACGCAGTATTTT. It yields the protein CASSLVLGSQDTQYF. Variable domain in full (rest from reference TRBV7-2 and TRBJ2-3): GAGVSQSPSNKVTEKGKDVELRCDPISGHTALYWYRQSLGQGLEFLIYFQGNSAPDKSGLPSDRFSAERTGGSVSTLTIQRTQQEDSAVYLCASSLVLGSQDTQYFGPGTRLTVL.